This is a list of T cell receptor beta chains from one sample in a study of T-cell memory formation after mild COVID-19. TCRdb recomputed calls from the 5' RACE reads with MiXCR, one row per CDR3 protein. The data show approximately 300,000 distinct CDR3 sequences, about 16% seen once. The sequenced material came from PBMCs or a T cell subset sorted from them (not recorded which). These TCRs come from a man aged 18 to 29 who had mild COVID-19 (a few samples of this study predate the infection). Cell type and time point are not known. CDR3s include the opening cysteine and the closing phenylalanine or tryptophan. The order of the fields is V gene, J gene, CDR3 protein.

V gene: TRBV24-1
J gene: TRBJ2-3
CDR3 protein: CATSDPRQGNTDTQYF

V gene: TRBV4-3
J gene: TRBJ2-5
CDR3 protein: CASSQDSGGFQETQYF

V gene: TRBV10-3
J gene: TRBJ1-2
CDR3 protein: CAINTQGSGYTF

V gene: TRBV29-1
J gene: TRBJ1-1
CDR3 protein: CSVERTEAFF

V gene: TRBV6-2/TRBV6-3
J gene: TRBJ2-2
CDR3 protein: CASPADTGELFF

V gene: TRBV7-2
J gene: TRBJ2-3
CDR3 protein: CASNPPRPLEPDTQYF

V gene: TRBV12-3/TRBV12-4
J gene: TRBJ2-2
CDR3 protein: CASEKGGAGELFF

V gene: TRBV29-1
J gene: TRBJ1-1
CDR3 protein: CSVGLSLNTEAFF

V gene: TRBV5-1
J gene: TRBJ1-5
CDR3 protein: CASSFTGDSNQPQHF

V gene: TRBV20-1
J gene: TRBJ2-4
CDR3 protein: CSARDVAKNIQYF

V gene: TRBV6-5
J gene: TRBJ1-5
CDR3 protein: CASSPSGTSAHQPQHF

V gene: TRBV7-9
J gene: TRBJ1-2
CDR3 protein: CASSLSGLQGVEGYTF

V gene: TRBV4-1
J gene: TRBJ2-4
CDR3 protein: CASSQEGDIGGIQYF

V gene: TRBV20-1
J gene: TRBJ2-1
CDR3 protein: CSAHRLAVHNEQFF

V gene: TRBV6-5
J gene: TRBJ1-1
CDR3 protein: CASRLLGAGNTEAFF

V gene: TRBV10-3
J gene: TRBJ2-3
CDR3 protein: CAISESAQDTQYF

V gene: TRBV4-1
J gene: TRBJ2-2
CDR3 protein: CASSPAGNIQGRYTGELFF

V gene: TRBV5-1
J gene: TRBJ1-2
CDR3 protein: CASSSREDPLYGYTF

V gene: TRBV15
J gene: TRBJ2-3
CDR3 protein: CATSSERGGADTQYF

V gene: TRBV5-1
J gene: TRBJ1-3
CDR3 protein: CASKQEGHTIYF

V gene: TRBV7-3
J gene: TRBJ2-3
CDR3 protein: CASSPQAGNADTQYF

V gene: TRBV12-3/TRBV12-4
J gene: TRBJ2-1
CDR3 protein: CASSFGGGAANEQFF

V gene: TRBV4-1
J gene: TRBJ2-4
CDR3 protein: CASSQTRATSVPIAKNIQYF

V gene: TRBV28
J gene: TRBJ1-4
CDR3 protein: CASSGAGQREKLYF

V gene: TRBV20-1
J gene: TRBJ1-1
CDR3 protein: CSAKGAREHLNTEAFF

V gene: TRBV5-6
J gene: TRBJ2-4
CDR3 protein: CASGTESAKNIQYF

V gene: TRBV13
J gene: TRBJ2-3
CDR3 protein: CASSFSSTDTQYF

V gene: TRBV20-1
J gene: TRBJ2-5
CDR3 protein: CSAHIRETQYF

V gene: TRBV6-5
J gene: TRBJ2-5
CDR3 protein: CASSYSLFSRPQETQYF

V gene: TRBV12-1
J gene: TRBJ1-6
CDR3 protein: CASTLTVGPGTRRLALHF

V gene: TRBV7-2
J gene: TRBJ1-5
CDR3 protein: CASSLEREAQPQHF

V gene: TRBV12-3/TRBV12-4
J gene: TRBJ2-1
CDR3 protein: CASSTNSRTVQFF

V gene: TRBV10-2
J gene: TRBJ1-1
CDR3 protein: CASSPDSKIGAFF

V gene: TRBV5-6
J gene: TRBJ2-5
CDR3 protein: CASSWATGRETQYF

V gene: TRBV12-3/TRBV12-4
J gene: TRBJ2-2
CDR3 protein: CASTEDREVTGELFF

V gene: TRBV29-1
J gene: TRBJ1-2
CDR3 protein: CSVEDRPHILNYGYTF

V gene: TRBV15
J gene: TRBJ1-1
CDR3 protein: CATSRKDSNKPEAFF

V gene: TRBV5-1
J gene: TRBJ2-5
CDR3 protein: CASSLRGGGQETQYF

V gene: TRBV29-1
J gene: TRBJ2-1
CDR3 protein: CSVNAVAGLADEQFF

V gene: TRBV5-1
J gene: TRBJ2-3
CDR3 protein: CASSLEGASGGKADTQYF

V gene: TRBV24-1
J gene: TRBJ2-5
CDR3 protein: CATSDNGAGVLWGETQYF

V gene: TRBV29-1
J gene: TRBJ1-1
CDR3 protein: CSVLRSGAEAFF

V gene: TRBV12-3/TRBV12-4
J gene: TRBJ1-4
CDR3 protein: CASSPGYEKLFF

V gene: TRBV20-1
J gene: TRBJ2-3
CDR3 protein: CSARITGTGTDTQYF

V gene: TRBV4-1
J gene: TRBJ1-2
CDR3 protein: CASSQYPLGGARDYGYTF

V gene: TRBV14
J gene: TRBJ2-5
CDR3 protein: CASSQDVLTQYF

V gene: TRBV7-2
J gene: TRBJ2-3
CDR3 protein: CASSLVPSGATDTQYF

V gene: TRBV30
J gene: TRBJ1-2
CDR3 protein: CAWSVGRSYGYTF

V gene: TRBV5-1
J gene: TRBJ2-5
CDR3 protein: CASSGGQGAETQYF

V gene: TRBV7-2
J gene: TRBJ2-3
CDR3 protein: CASSFTGGGDTQYF

V gene: TRBV7-3
J gene: TRBJ2-5
CDR3 protein: CASSPLGTLETQYF

V gene: TRBV10-2
J gene: TRBJ2-5
CDR3 protein: CASSASGVQETQYF

V gene: TRBV12-3/TRBV12-4
J gene: TRBJ2-1
CDR3 protein: CASSFSDYHEQFF